One and the same sample provided the 27 T cell receptor beta chains below, sequenced in a study of CD8 T cells in Susac syndrome. The RNA input was about 0.45 to 1 ug, and it was reverse transcribed with random hexamers. TCRdb reprocessed the immunoSEQ multiplex PCR reads with MiXCR, giving one entry per CDR3 protein. The table lists 84,000 or so distinct CDR3 sequences, about 93% of them singletons. The material sequenced was CD8+ T cells from PBMCs. These receptors were taken from a human donor with Susac syndrome.

This sequence joins TRBV3-1 and TRBJ2-3, with D uncertain. This CDR3 region has 15 residues. Germline loops: CDR1 LGHDT, CDR2 YNNKEL (reference sequence). Trimming took 3 bases from V and 0 from J, leaving 10 bases between them. CDR3 sequence (DNA): TGTGCCAGCAGCCAGGAGATTACTAGCACAGATACGCAGTATTTT. This sequence encodes CASSQEITSTDTQYF.

This clonotype was counted a few times. The chain employs TRBV7-9 and TRBJ2-7, with a weak D call TRBD1 (6 bases). Germline CDR1 SEHNR, CDR2 FQNEAQ (reference sequence). CDR3 length: 12 amino acids. V dropped 9 bases and J dropped 1 base, with 10 bases sitting between them. The CDR3 is CASTQGSYEQYF. The CDR3 DNA sequence: TGTGCCAGTACCCAGGGGTCCTACGAGCAGTACTTC.

This chain uses TRBV12-5 with TRBJ2-1; TRBD1 matches at 9 bases. The length of the CDR3 is 15 residues. Per the germline V gene, CDR1 is LGHNT and CDR2 is FRNRAP. With V trimmed by 7 bases and J by 8 bases, 12 bases remained unmatched. CDR3 protein: CASALDGTGYDEQFF. The CDR3 DNA reads TGTGCTAGTGCCCTCGATGGGACAGGGTACGATGAGCAGTTCTTC.

The chain carries TRBV7-9 and TRBJ2-7; D gene unclear. The V gene's germline CDR1 is SEHNR and CDR2 FQNEAQ (reference sequence). V lost 5 bases, J lost 2 bases, and 13 bases lay in between. The CDR3 is made up of 14 amino acids. In DNA form, the CDR3 reads TGTGCCAGCAGCCCCCCCTCAGCCGCCTACGAGCAGTACTTC. It codes for CASSPPSAAYEQYF.

The J gene is TRBJ2-7, the V gene TRBV7-9; possibly TRBD1 for D (5 bases). The V gene lost 5 bases and the J gene lost 1 base, with 9 bases spanning the gap. This CDR3 is built from 13 residues. Germline-derived CDR1 and CDR2 are SEHNR and FQNEAQ (reference sequence). The CDR3 DNA is TGTGCCAGCAGCCTACAGGAATCCTACGAGCAGTACTTC. Its translation is CASSLQESYEQYF.

This clonotype was observed a handful of times. CDR3: CSAQDRSPYEQYF. CDR3 nucleotide sequence: TGCAGCGCTCAGGACAGGTCCCCCTACGAGCAGTACTTC. The J gene is TRBJ2-7, the V gene TRBV29-1; 7 positions match TRBD1. The CDR3 is 13 residues long. Germline V lookup: CDR1 SQVTM, CDR2 ANQGSEA. V lost 7 bases, J lost 2 bases, and 8 bases stayed unmatched.

The gene calls are TRBV7-9 and TRBJ2-1, with 10 positions matching TRBD2. The CDR3 has 15 amino acids. J lost 6 bases, V lost 5 bases, and 7 bases had no gene match. Germline V gives CDR1 SEHNR, CDR2 FQNEAQ (reference sequence). The CDR3 protein is CASSPVAGGPNEQFF. The CDR3 DNA follows: TGTGCCAGCAGCCCAGTAGCGGGAGGTCCCAATGAGCAGTTCTTC.

This rearrangement joins TRBV3-1 to TRBJ1-1; D is undetermined. CDR3 length: 14 amino acids. Trimming cost V 4 bases and J 1 base, with 10 bases left between them. Per germline, CDR1 LGHDT and CDR2 YNNKEL (reference sequence). The CDR3 loop reads CASSRRWGNTEAFF. CDR3 nucleotide sequence: TGTGCCAGCAGCCGCAGATGGGGGAACACTGAAGCTTTCTTT.

The chain uses TRBV29-1 and TRBJ1-1, with D tentatively TRBD1 (5 bases). CDR1 is SQVTM, CDR2 ANQGSEA, per germline. The germline V and J ends were trimmed by 7 bases and 6 bases, with 18 bases remaining between them. CDR3 length: 13 residues. CDR3 sequence (DNA): TGCAGCGGTGGGGCCCCTGACAGCTCTGAAGCTTTCTTT. As protein: CSGGAPDSSEAFF.

The V call is TRBV11-2, the J call TRBJ2-2, with D unresolved. Germline CDR1 is SGHAT and CDR2 is FQNNGV. V lost 3 bases and J lost 2, with 7 bases in between. CDR3 length: 14 amino acids. The CDR3 loop reads CASSFHGNTGELFF. The CDR3 bases are TGTGCCAGCAGCTTTCACGGTAACACCGGGGAGCTGTTTTTT.

This chain uses TRBV20-1 with TRBJ2-7, with 7 bases fitting TRBD1. This CDR3 is 13 amino acids long. V dropped 6 bases and J dropped 3; count of bases not matched to a gene: 8. CDR1 is DFQATT and CDR2 is SNEGSKA in the germline V gene (reference sequence). The CDR3 spells CSAGGRAYYEQYF. The CDR3 DNA sequence: TGCAGTGCAGGGGGCAGAGCCTACTACGAGCAGTACTTC.

The chain recombines TRBV24-1 with TRBJ2-1; D uncertain. The CDR3 sequence is 14 residues long. Germline V gene data show CDR1 as KGHDR and CDR2 as SFDVKD. With 2 bases removed from V and 8 bases from J, the gap between germline ends came to 12 bases. The CDR3 bases are TGTGCCACCAGTGATTACTGGCGTGGCGATGAGCAGTTCTTC. Amino acids: CATSDYWRGDEQFF.

In nucleotides, the CDR3 is TGTGCCAGCACTCTAAATCAGCCCCAGCATTTT. Residues: CASTLNQPQHF. The rearrangement joins TRBV6-1 to TRBJ1-5; unclear D gene. The V end lost 7 bases, the J end lost 4 bases, and 5 bases lay between the germline ends. Germline CDR1 reads MNHNS; CDR2 reads SASEGT. CDR3 size: 11 residues.

This chain uses TRBV24-1 with TRBJ2-3; D is perhaps TRBD2 (5 bases). With 5 bases removed from V and 2 bases from J, the gap between germline ends came to 10 bases. Germline V lookup: CDR1 KGHDR, CDR2 SFDVKD. CDR3 size: 14 residues. This CDR3 reads CATSVGSSTDTQYF. In DNA, the CDR3 is TGTGCCACCAGTGTGGGGAGTTCCACAGATACGCAGTATTTT.

The chain combines TRBV5-6 with TRBJ2-1; D is possibly TRBD1 (6 bases). Germline V gives CDR1 SGHDT, CDR2 YYEEEE. V was cut by 4 bases and J by 8 bases, with 13 bases left in between. The CDR3 covers 13 residues. CDR3: CASSPLEGDEQFF. The DNA for the CDR3 is TGTGCCAGCAGCCCTCTAGAGGGGGATGAGCAGTTCTTC.

This sequence joins TRBV19 and TRBJ1-5; 7 bases map to TRBD1. The CDR3 loop spans 15 amino acids. V dropped 4 bases and J dropped 5; count of bases not matched to a gene: 8. CDR1 and CDR2 from the germline V gene are LNHDA and SQIVND (reference sequence). CDR3 residues: CASSNDREGDQPQHF. In DNA form, the CDR3 reads TGTGCCAGTAGTAATGACAGGGAGGGGGATCAGCCCCAGCATTTT. The variable domain in full, with the rest retrieved from reference TRBV19 and TRBJ1-5, is DGGITQSPKYLFRKEGQNVTLSCEQNLNHDAMYWYRQDPGQGLRLIYYSQIVNDFQKGDIAEGYSVSREKKESFPLTVTSAQKNPTAFYLCASSNDREGDQPQHFGDGTRLSIL.

This chain connects TRBV5-6 to TRBJ2-1; D is unclear. The CDR3 consists of 14 residues. Germline V lookup: CDR1 SGHDT, CDR2 YYEEEE. V was clipped by 2 bases and J by 2 bases, with 8 bases between them. CDR3 protein: CASSFLEAYNEQFF. The CDR3 DNA reads as TGTGCCAGCAGCTTCCTAGAGGCCTACAATGAGCAGTTCTTC.

CDR3 protein: CASSLEQGQETQYF. CDR3 DNA: TGTGCCAGCAGCTTAGAACAGGGCCAAGAGACCCAGTACTTC. The gene calls are TRBV7-9 and TRBJ2-5; D may be TRBD1 (6 bases). V was shortened by 1 base and J by 1 base, with 7 bases between the two germline ends. The CDR3 has 14 residues. Germline loops: CDR1 SEHNR, CDR2 FQNEAQ (reference sequence).

The chain joins TRBV10-2 to TRBJ2-1; TRBD2 agrees at 11 bases. Looked up from germline, CDR1 is WSHSY and CDR2 is SAAADI. The CDR3 sequence is 15 residues long. The V and J ends lost 5 bases and 7 bases, in that order; junction bases with no gene match: 7. CDR3: CASSSSGGIGNEQFF. CDR3 DNA: TGCGCCAGCAGTTCTAGCGGGGGGATAGGGAATGAGCAGTTCTTC.

CDR3 DNA: TGCAGTGCTCTGCCCCCTGGACAGTTCTACGAGCAGTACTTC. Translation gives CSALPPGQFYEQYF. This chain joins TRBV20-1 and TRBJ2-7; tentative D call: TRBD1 (6 bases). Trimming cost V 5 bases and J 3 bases, with 17 bases left between them. Germline-derived CDR1 and CDR2 are DFQATT and SNEGSKA (reference sequence). The CDR3 is made up of 14 amino acids.

This clonotype has a handful of counts. This chain links TRBV4-3 with TRBJ2-7; 7 nucleotides align to TRBD2. The J segment lost 5 bases and the V segment lost 4 bases, leaving 17 bases of the junction unmatched. The CDR3 is 17 amino acids. The germline V gene encodes CDR1 LGHNA and CDR2 YSLEER. The CDR3: CASSLGLEGVDINEQYF. The CDR3 DNA follows: TGCGCCAGCAGCCTCGGACTAGAGGGAGTAGATATAAACGAGCAGTACTTC.

The chain employs TRBV5-1 and TRBJ2-7, with D tentatively TRBD1 (5 bases). Germline values: CDR1 SGHRS, CDR2 YFSETQ. V lost 3 bases and J lost 6, with 16 bases in between. The CDR3 extends over 14 amino acids. CDR3 protein: CASSSRQPGFEQYF. CDR3 coding DNA: TGCGCCAGCAGCTCGAGACAGCCGGGCTTCGAGCAGTACTTC.

The genes are TRBV24-1 and TRBJ2-2; 7 positions agree with TRBD2. The CDR3 consists of 15 residues. V was clipped by 5 bases and J by 3 bases; unmatched bases: 5. Germline CDR1 and CDR2: KGHDR and SFDVKD. CDR3 region: CATSVAGRDTGELFF. The CDR3 DNA is TGTGCCACCAGTGTGGCAGGGAGGGACACCGGGGAGCTGTTTTTT.

V gene TRBV7-9 combines with J gene TRBJ2-4; D tentatively reads TRBD1 or TRBD2 (5 bases each). Germline V gene lookup returns CDR1 SEHNR and CDR2 FQNEAQ (reference sequence). V lost 6 bases and J 2 bases, leaving 11 bases between the germline ends. The CDR3 runs 14 residues. CDR3 sequence: CASRGVDPKNIQYF. For the CDR3, the DNA is TGTGCCAGCAGGGGGGTAGATCCCAAAAACATTCAGTACTTC.

V usage is TRBV24-1 and J usage is TRBJ2-2; 9 bases are a match to TRBD1. Trimming cost V 3 bases and J 1 base; bases outside gene matches: 5. Germline V gives CDR1 KGHDR, CDR2 SFDVKD. The CDR3 is made up of 17 amino acids. The CDR3 is CATSDVTGQGNTGELFF. The CDR3 DNA follows: TGTGCCACCAGTGATGTCACGGGACAGGGGAACACCGGGGAGCTGTTTTTT.

This sequence joins TRBV25-1 and TRBJ2-1, with TRBD1 identical over 8 bases. Germline CDR1 is MGHDK and CDR2 is SYGVNS. Losses at the gene ends were 3 bases for V and 4 bases for J; bases not matched to a gene: 11. There are 17 residues in the CDR3. DNA for the CDR3: TGTGCCAGCAGTGAGGTCTACACAGGGGGAGTGTACAATGAGCAGTTCTTC. Translation gives CASSEVYTGGVYNEQFF.

The chain is built from TRBV2 and TRBJ1-4; no clear D. Germline loops: CDR1 SNHLY, CDR2 FYNNEI. This CDR3 is built from 15 residues. V was shortened by 2 bases and J by 0 bases, with 7 bases between the two germline ends. Here the CDR3 DNA reads TGTGCCAGCAGTGAATGGGTTGCAACTAATGAAAAACTGTTTTTT. Translated, it gives CASSEWVATNEKLFF.